The present T cell receptor (beta chain) was sequenced within a study of blood T cell repertoires in COVID-19. Study as a whole: The United States, Italy and Spain supplied acute and convalescent COVID-19 samples.

This clone was seen only a few times. The CDR3 spans 15 residues. The V end lost 1 base, the J end lost 0 bases, and 8 bases lay between the germline ends. Per the germline V gene, CDR1 is SGHTA and CDR2 is FQGNSA. Libraries were prepared by immunoSEQ multiplex PCR; TCRdb keeps only in-frame clonotypes and omits some of them. The data contain about 200,000 clones, around 80% of them singletons. Sequenced input: peripheral blood. The TCR was taken from a woman aged 70-85 years with acute or convalescent COVID-19. V gene TRBV7-2 combines with J gene TRBJ2-3, with D tentatively TRBD2 (5 bases). The CDR3 nucleotides read TGTGCCAGCAGCTTAGGAGGGAAAAGCACAGATACGCAGTATTTT. Protein sequence: CASSLGGKSTDTQYF.